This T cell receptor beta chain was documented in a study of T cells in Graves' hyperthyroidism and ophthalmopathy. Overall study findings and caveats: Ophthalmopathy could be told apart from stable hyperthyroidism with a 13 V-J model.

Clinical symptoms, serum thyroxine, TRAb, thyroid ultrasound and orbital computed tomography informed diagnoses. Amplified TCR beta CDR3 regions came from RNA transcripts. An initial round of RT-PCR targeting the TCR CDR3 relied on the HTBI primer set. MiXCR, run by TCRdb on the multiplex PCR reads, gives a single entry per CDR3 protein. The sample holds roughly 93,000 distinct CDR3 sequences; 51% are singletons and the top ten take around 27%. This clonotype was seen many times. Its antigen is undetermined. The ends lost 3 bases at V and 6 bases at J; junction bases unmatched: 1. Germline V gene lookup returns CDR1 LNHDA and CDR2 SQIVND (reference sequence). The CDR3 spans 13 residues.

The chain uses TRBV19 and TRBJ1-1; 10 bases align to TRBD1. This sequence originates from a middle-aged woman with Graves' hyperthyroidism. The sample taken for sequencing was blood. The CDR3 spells CASSMDRGSEAFF. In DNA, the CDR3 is TGTGCCAGTAGTATGGACAGGGGGTCTGAAGCTTTCTTT.